This is a list of T cell receptor beta chains from one sample in a study of OX40 agonist ivuxolimab in advanced cancers. Sequenced by immunoSEQ multiplex PCR; TCRdb stores in-frame clones only, minus some. The repertoire includes about 55,000 clones, roughly 80% of them detected once, and roughly 4.5% sits in the top ten. Sequencing was performed on CD4+ or CD8+ T cells sorted from blood, taken in a trial of the OX40 agonist ivuxolimab. The receptors stem from an adult with an advanced solid tumor such as melanoma, head and neck, liver or kidney cancer. The CDR3 runs from the conserved cysteine through the conserved F or W. The D gene is left open where the match is weak. Only part of the rows carry a size: once, few, many, or a class if the clone is expanded.

J: TRBJ2-3; D: -; V: TRBV7-6; size: -; DNA: TGTGCCAGCAGCCCCTACCAAGGACTTCGCACAGATACGCAGTATTTT; CDR3: CASSPYQGLRTDTQYF
J: TRBJ1-2; D: -; V: TRBV29-1; size: -; DNA: TGCAGCGTTGACAGGGCCAAGTATGGCTACACCTTC; CDR3: CSVDRAKYGYTF
J: TRBJ1-1; D: -; V: TRBV4-3; size: -; DNA: TGCGCCAGCAGCCAAGATATCTGGGAGAACACTGAAGCTTTCTTT; CDR3: CASSQDIWENTEAFF
J: TRBJ1-3; D: TRBD1; V: TRBV6-1; size: -; DNA: TGTGCCAGCAGGGCGCCGGGACAGGGGGCAAACACCATATATTTT; CDR3: CASRAPGQGANTIYF
J: TRBJ1-3; D: -; V: TRBV5-1; size: -; DNA: TGCGCCAGCAGCTCCAACTCCAACTCTGGAAACACCATATATTTT; CDR3: CASSSNSNSGNTIYF
J: TRBJ2-7; D: TRBD2; V: TRBV27; size: -; DNA: TGTGCCAGCAGTTCCGGGACTAGCGTGGTCTCCTACGAGCAGTACTTC; CDR3: CASSSGTSVVSYEQYF
J: TRBJ1-3; D: TRBD1; V: TRBV7-9; size: -; DNA: TGTGCCAGCAGCTTAGCCCTCGACAGGGAGCGTGGAAACACCATATATTTT; CDR3: CASSLALDRERGNTIYF
J: TRBJ1-3; D: -; V: TRBV2; size: -; DNA: TGTGCCAGCAAACGGCAGTCCGTCTCTGGAAACACCATATATTTT; CDR3: CASKRQSVSGNTIYF
J: TRBJ2-7; D: TRBD2; V: TRBV7-9; size: -; DNA: TGTGCCAGCAGCCCCTCTATCCCGATACTAGCGGGAGGGCCCTACGAGCAGTACTTC; CDR3: CASSPSIPILAGGPYEQYF
J: TRBJ1-4; D: -; V: TRBV7-9; size: few; DNA: TGTGCCAGCAGCTTGGGTGAGGGTTCTAATGAAAAACTGTTTTTT; CDR3: CASSLGEGSNEKLFF
J: TRBJ2-2; D: -; V: TRBV11-2; size: -; DNA: TGTGCCAGCAGCTTAGATCGAAGGGAGCTGTTTTTT; CDR3: CASSLDRRELFF
J: TRBJ2-3; D: -; V: TRBV28; size: -; DNA: TGTGCCAGCGGAGAGACAGCTAGCACAGATACGCAGTATTTT; CDR3: CASGETASTDTQYF
J: TRBJ2-1; D: -; V: TRBV20-1; size: -; DNA: TGCAGTGCTAGCCGCGACGGTGAGCAGTTCTTC; CDR3: CSASRDGEQFF
J: TRBJ2-1; D: -; V: TRBV5-1; size: once; DNA: TGCGCCAGCAGGGAACTGGGCACCAATGAGCAGTTCTTC; CDR3: CASRELGTNEQFF
J: TRBJ2-4; D: TRBD1; V: TRBV23-1; size: -; DNA: TGCGCCAGCAGTCAATCTTCCGGGACAGGCCTTGCTCTAGCCAAAAACATTCAGTACTTC; CDR3: CASSQSSGTGLALAKNIQYF
J: TRBJ1-5; D: -; V: TRBV6-5; size: -; DNA: TGTGCCAGCAGGGTTATCGGGAATCAGCCCCAGCATTTT; CDR3: CASRVIGNQPQHF
J: TRBJ1-2; D: -; V: TRBV5-4; size: -; DNA: TGTGCCAGCAGCCCGAGCCCCCGGGGGGGAACTTATGGCTACACCTTC; CDR3: CASSPSPRGGTYGYTF
J: TRBJ1-1; D: -; V: TRBV7-2; size: -; DNA: TGTGCCAGCAGCCGAAGATTACGGGAGAACACTGAAGCTTTCTTT; CDR3: CASSRRLRENTEAFF
J: TRBJ2-2; D: -; V: TRBV4-3; size: -; DNA: TGCGCCAGCAGCCGGTCGGACTTGAACACCGGGGAGCTGTTTTTT; CDR3: CASSRSDLNTGELFF
J: TRBJ2-6; D: -; V: TRBV27; size: -; DNA: TGTGCCAGCGCCCAATACGGGTCCCCCTTTATTGGGACTGGGGCCAACGTCCTGACTTTC; CDR3: CASAQYGSPFIGTGANVLTF
J: TRBJ2-7; D: TRBD1; V: TRBV6-6; size: -; DNA: TGTGCCAGCAGCGTGGGACAGCTCTACGAGCAGTACTTC; CDR3: CASSVGQLYEQYF
J: TRBJ1-6; D: -; V: TRBV30; size: -; DNA: TGTGCCTGGAGTATGGACAGATTTTCACCCCTCCACTTT; CDR3: CAWSMDRFSPLHF
J: TRBJ2-7; D: -; V: TRBV7-2; size: once; DNA: TGTGCCCACAGGGTGCCCCACGGCTACGAGCAGTACTTC; CDR3: CAHRVPHGYEQYF
J: TRBJ2-5; D: -; V: TRBV5-1; size: -; DNA: TGCGCCAGCAGCTCCGTGGGGGGGCGACGGGAGACCCAGTACTTC; CDR3: CASSSVGGRRETQYF
J: TRBJ2-1; D: TRBD1; V: TRBV9; size: -; DNA: TGTGCCAGCAGCGTAAGTCTTACTGCGGGGACAGGGCTAGGTGAGCAGTTCTTC; CDR3: CASSVSLTAGTGLGEQFF
J: TRBJ2-6; D: -; V: TRBV15; size: -; DNA: TGTGCCACCAGCCGCCGGGAGACTGGGGCCAACGTCCTGACTTTC; CDR3: CATSRRETGANVLTF
J: TRBJ2-7; D: -; V: TRBV28; size: -; DNA: TGTGCCACCCTGACAGGTAAATCCTACGAGCAGTACTTC; CDR3: CATLTGKSYEQYF
J: TRBJ2-2; D: -; V: TRBV5-1; size: -; DNA: TGCGCCAGCGCGGGTTCCGGCACCGGGGAGCTGTTTTTT; CDR3: CASAGSGTGELFF
J: TRBJ2-1; D: -; V: TRBV4-3; size: -; DNA: TGCGCCAGCAGCTCTCTGATCCACAATGAGCAGTTCTTC; CDR3: CASSSLIHNEQFF
J: TRBJ1-5; D: -; V: TRBV18; size: -; DNA: TGTGCCAGCTCACTACAAGGCAATCAGCCCCAGCATTTT; CDR3: CASSLQGNQPQHF
J: TRBJ2-5; D: TRBD2; V: TRBV11-3; size: -; DNA: TGTGCCAGCAGCCAAGGGACTAGCGGCCCGTTGGAGACCCAGTACTTC; CDR3: CASSQGTSGPLETQYF
J: TRBJ1-5; D: -; V: TRBV7-2; size: once; DNA: TGTGCCAGCAGCCAGGGCCTGGGGCCTCAGCCCCAGCATTTT; CDR3: CASSQGLGPQPQHF
J: TRBJ1-5; D: TRBD1; V: TRBV10-3; size: -; DNA: TGTGCCACGGGGGACAGGGACGATCAGCCCCAGCATTTT; CDR3: CATGDRDDQPQHF
J: TRBJ1-2; D: TRBD1; V: TRBV28; size: -; DNA: TGTGCCAGCAGCCCGGACAGGGGCTTGGAGGGCTACACCTTC; CDR3: CASSPDRGLEGYTF
J: TRBJ2-2; D: -; V: TRBV7-2; size: -; DNA: TGTGCCAGCAGCTCCTCGAACACCGGGGAGCTGTTTTTT; CDR3: CASSSSNTGELFF
J: TRBJ2-3; D: -; V: TRBV5-6; size: -; DNA: TGTGCCAGCAGCCCAGACGGAAGCACAGATACGCAGTATTTT; CDR3: CASSPDGSTDTQYF
J: TRBJ2-7; D: -; V: TRBV28; size: -; DNA: TGTGCCAGCAGTTCCCCCTCCTCCTACGGGCAGTACTTC; CDR3: CASSSPSSYGQYF
J: TRBJ2-2; D: TRBD1; V: TRBV28; size: once; DNA: TGTGCCAGCAGGCGGGACAGGGGTAGCACCGGGGAGCTGTTTTTT; CDR3: CASRRDRGSTGELFF
J: TRBJ1-3; D: TRBD1; V: TRBV19; size: -; DNA: TGTGCCAGTAGCTCTTCCAGGGGGCAATATGGAAACACCATATATTTT; CDR3: CASSSSRGQYGNTIYF
J: TRBJ2-7; D: -; V: TRBV18; size: -; DNA: TGTGCCAGCTCACAGGGGTTACCCTACGAGCAGTACTTC; CDR3: CASSQGLPYEQYF
J: TRBJ1-4; D: -; V: TRBV15; size: -; DNA: TGTGCCACCAGCCCACGCAGGACAAAACTGGGGCTGTTTTTT; CDR3: CATSPRRTKLGLFF
J: TRBJ1-2; D: -; V: TRBV29-1; size: -; DNA: TGCAGCGTTGAAGATCGAAGAGGACCTAACTATGGCTACACCTTC; CDR3: CSVEDRRGPNYGYTF
J: TRBJ1-6; D: -; V: TRBV11-3; size: -; DNA: TGTGCCAGCAGCTTAGAGGCGGTTTCACCCCTCCACTTT; CDR3: CASSLEAVSPLHF
J: TRBJ1-1; D: TRBD1; V: TRBV7-2; size: -; DNA: TGTGCCAGCAGCAAATCAGGGGGTCTTGAAGCTTTCTTT; CDR3: CASSKSGGLEAFF
J: TRBJ2-3; D: -; V: TRBV4-2; size: -; DNA: TGTGCCAGCAGCCAAGATAGGGGCTCGACGGATACGCAGTATTTT; CDR3: CASSQDRGSTDTQYF
J: TRBJ1-2; D: -; V: TRBV30; size: -; DNA: TGTGCCTGGAGTGGTAGGGTGGACTATGGCTACACCTTC; CDR3: CAWSGRVDYGYTF
J: TRBJ2-6; D: -; V: TRBV7-3; size: -; DNA: TGTGCCAGCAGCCTCGGACACGTTAGGGCCAACGTCCTGACTTTC; CDR3: CASSLGHVRANVLTF
J: TRBJ2-1; D: TRBD2; V: TRBV5-1; size: -; DNA: TGCGCCAGCAGCTTTCGGGTAGCGGGAGGAAATGAGCAGTTCTTC; CDR3: CASSFRVAGGNEQFF
J: TRBJ2-2; D: -; V: TRBV6-5; size: -; DNA: TGTGCCAGCAGGAGAACGGGGACCGGGGAGCTGTTTTTT; CDR3: CASRRTGTGELFF
J: TRBJ2-3; D: -; V: TRBV10-1; size: -; DNA: TGCGCCAGCAGGGATAGCACAGATACGCAGTATTTT; CDR3: CASRDSTDTQYF
J: TRBJ1-6; D: TRBD1; V: TRBV4-1; size: -; DNA: TGCGCCAGCAGCCTCTCCCCCTTCCGGGACAGCCATAATTCACCCCTCCACTTT; CDR3: CASSLSPFRDSHNSPLHF
J: TRBJ1-5; D: -; V: TRBV6-1; size: -; DNA: TGTGCCAGCAGTGATGGGGGGCGCGGGGGTCAGCCCCAGCATTTT; CDR3: CASSDGGRGGQPQHF